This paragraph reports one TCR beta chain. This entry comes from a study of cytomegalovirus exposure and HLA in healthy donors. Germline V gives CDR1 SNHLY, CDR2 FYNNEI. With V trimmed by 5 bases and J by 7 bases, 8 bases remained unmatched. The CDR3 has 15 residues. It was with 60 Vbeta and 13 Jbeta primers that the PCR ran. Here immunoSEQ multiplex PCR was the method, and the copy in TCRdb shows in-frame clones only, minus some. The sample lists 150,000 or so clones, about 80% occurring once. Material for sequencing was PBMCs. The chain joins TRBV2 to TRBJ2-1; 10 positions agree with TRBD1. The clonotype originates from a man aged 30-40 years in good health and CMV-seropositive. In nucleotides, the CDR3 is TGTGCCAGCAGTCCCCGGGACAGGGGCAAAAATGAGCAGTTCTTC. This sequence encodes CASSPRDRGKNEQFF.